The 5 T cell receptor beta chains given below trace back to one sample, sequenced in a study of beta chain features in type 1 diabetes. As every portion of the isolated RNA was reverse transcribed, the sequencing read expressed TCRB transcripts. The protocol was immunoSEQ multiplex PCR, while the TCRdb copy is restricted to in-frame clones and leaves out a portion. The data contain hundreds of thousands of clones, approximately 30% of them singletons. What was sequenced was naive CD4+ T cells from blood. All receptors come from a man younger than 35 in good health.

The J gene is TRBJ2-7, the V gene TRBV7-9, with 7 bases lining up with TRBD1. The V gene end was trimmed by 5 bases and the J gene end by 6 bases; junction bases not matched to a gene: 13. This CDR3 contains 15 residues. Germline CDR1 and CDR2: SEHNR and FQNEAQ (reference sequence). CDR3 nucleotide sequence: TGTGCCAGCAGCCCAGCCTGGACAGGAACGGGCGAGCAGTACTTC. This sequence encodes CASSPAWTGTGEQYF.

This chain connects TRBV2 to TRBJ2-7; 7 nucleotides align to TRBD2. Germline CDR1 SNHLY, CDR2 FYNNEI. CDR3 length: 13 amino acids. The ends lost 8 bases at V and 1 base at J; junction bases unmatched: 5. The CDR3: CASSSGTSYEQYF. The DNA of the CDR3 is TGTGCCAGCTCCAGCGGGACTTCCTACGAGCAGTACTTC.

This clone was seen a few times. The chain has TRBV2 and TRBJ2-5, with D hard to call. Trimming cost V 3 bases and J 5 bases, with 13 bases left between them. Germline CDR1 SNHLY, CDR2 FYNNEI. The CDR3 consists of 14 residues. The CDR3 reads CASSDRTLGETQYF. CDR3 in DNA: TGTGCCAGCAGTGATAGAACATTGGGGGAGACCCAGTACTTC.

This chain joins TRBV7-2 and TRBJ2-1, with 8 bases fitting TRBD2. J lost 4 bases, V lost 1 base, and 6 bases had no gene match. The CDR3 is 16 residues long. Germline V gene data show CDR1 as SGHTA and CDR2 as FQGNSA. Here the CDR3 DNA reads TGTGCCAGCAGCTTAGTAAAGTCTAGCGGGTACAATGAGCAGTTCTTC. This encodes CASSLVKSSGYNEQFF.

V gene TRBV19 combines with J gene TRBJ2-1; D unclear. Trimming stripped 1 base from V and 0 bases from J, with 7 bases between. Looked up from germline, CDR1 is LNHDA and CDR2 is SQIVND (reference sequence). CDR3 size: 15 residues. CDR3 nucleotides: TGTGCCAGTAGTATAGGCCCCAGCTCCTACAATGAGCAGTTCTTC. Translating it yields CASSIGPSSYNEQFF.